This TCR beta chain was identified during a study of shared clonotypes between healthy human individuals. The study, taken as a whole, reports: How much donors shared clonotypes was expected to be affected by sequencing depth. Incompleteness in sorted-subset sequencing, despite large depth, was shown by rarefaction.

Profiled with immunoSEQ multiplex PCR; TCRdb holds only in-frame clones, not every one. The sample contains around 1,000,000 clones, 60% to 85% of which appear only once. Details on this clone: Antigen specificity is unknown.

The CDR3 covers 12 residues. CDR1 SGHNT and CDR2 YYREEE come from the germline V gene (reference sequence). The V end lost 4 bases, the J end lost 11 bases, and 15 bases lay between the germline ends. Sequencing was done on a sample of memory CD4+ T cells from PBMCs. Sample subset: CD45RA-negative fraction. The sequence was collected from a man between 18 and 29 years old in good health. Some clones in this sample may be carry-over from other donors' samples. The chain is built from TRBV5-4 and TRBJ1-1, with TRBD1 as a possible D gene (6 bases). The CDR3 DNA follows: TGTGCCAGCAGCCAGGACAGTAACGTGGCTTTCTTT. Translation gives CASSQDSNVAFF. Together with reference TRBV5-4 and TRBJ1-1, the CDR3 gives the full variable domain: ETGVTQSPTHLIKTRGQQVTLRCSSQSGHNTVSWYQQALGQGPQFIFQYYREEENGRGNFPPRFSGLQFPNYSSELNVNALELDDSALYLCASSQDSNVAFFGQGTRLTVV.